The entry that follows covers one T cell receptor (beta chain) sequence. Its antigen remains unknown. This sample is drawn from a study of T-cell reconstitution after alpha-beta-depleted transplantation in children. Overall study findings and caveats: Alpha-beta T cells about two months after transplant reportedly derived from several hundred expanded graft clones. Elevated TCRbeta diversity at day 60 was traced, in some patients, to surviving recipient T cells and thymic progenitors. Diversity and T-cell counts at one year after transplant derived mostly from new T cells.

The germline V gene encodes CDR1 SGHKS and CDR2 YYEKEE (reference sequence). The CDR3 sequence is 13 residues long. V was shortened by 2 bases and J by 3 bases, with 9 bases between the two germline ends. A library of TCRbeta sequences, prepared with unique molecular identifiers, was generated. TCRdb itself ran the PCR reads through MiXCR, one entry per CDR3 protein. The table records just under 250,000 distinct CDR3 sequences, more than 20% of them present only once. This sequence originates from a girl aged 2 to 9 with Fanconi anemia, due to receive a stem cell transplant. V gene TRBV5-5 combines with J gene TRBJ2-7, with D hard to call. This specimen was PBMCs, taken before TCRalphabeta/CD19-depleted stem cell transplant. CDR3 DNA: TGTGCCAGCAGCTTAAACAGTCTCTACGAGCAGTACTTC. Translated: CASSLNSLYEQYF.